One sample yielded the 25 T cell receptor beta chains listed below, sequenced in a study of cytomegalovirus exposure and HLA in healthy donors. Sequencing used immunoSEQ multiplex PCR; TCRdb keeps in-frame clones, though not all of them. In the table there are some 68,000 clones, roughly 96% of which are singletons. Source material: PBMCs. The source is a young man in good health and CMV-seronegative.

The gene calls are TRBV6-1 and TRBJ2-1, with D possibly being TRBD1 (6 bases). The CDR3 has 15 amino acids. The V gene lost 2 bases and the J gene lost 6 bases, with 14 bases spanning the gap. The V gene's germline CDR1 is MNHNS and CDR2 SASEGT. In nucleotides, the CDR3 is TGTGCCAGCAGTGAATCTAGTGGGGGCTTCAATGAGCAGTTCTTC. Protein sequence: CASSESSGGFNEQFF.

The J gene is TRBJ2-3, the V gene TRBV14; D remains unclear. Per the germline V gene, CDR1 is SGHDN and CDR2 is FVKESK. CDR3 length: 15 residues. V was pared by 1 base and J by 1 base, with 9 bases between. The CDR3, as DNA: TGTGCCAGCAGCCAAGGACAATCTCGCACAGATACGCAGTATTTT. The encoded protein is CASSQGQSRTDTQYF.

The chain links TRBV27 to TRBJ1-6; unclear D gene. The germline V gene has CDR1 MNHEY and CDR2 SMNVEV (reference sequence). V lost 4 bases to trimming and J lost 6 bases, with 13 bases between them. The CDR3 totals 15 residues. The CDR3 loop reads CASSSSWSANSPLHF. The CDR3 DNA sequence: TGTGCCAGCAGTTCTTCCTGGAGCGCTAATTCACCCCTCCACTTT.

The V and J genes are TRBV11-2 and TRBJ1-1, with D unclear. Looked up from germline, CDR1 is SGHAT and CDR2 is FQNNGV. V was trimmed by 4 bases and J by 5 bases, leaving 20 bases between them. The CDR3 is 16 residues long. The CDR3 reads CASSSNYMVSRTEAFF. The CDR3, as DNA: TGTGCCAGCAGCTCCAATTATATGGTATCCCGGACTGAAGCTTTCTTT.

The chain uses TRBV11-2 and TRBJ2-7; D remains unclear. The CDR3 has 16 residues. Germline CDR1 and CDR2: SGHAT and FQNNGV. Deletions cut 5 bases from V and 2 bases from J, with 19 bases between. CDR3 coding DNA: TGTGCCAGCAGCCCTAGTGCGAGTTTCCCACCCTACGAGCAGTACTTC. Amino acids: CASSPSASFPPYEQYF.

This chain links TRBV5-1 with TRBJ2-6, with D hard to call. The germline V gene encodes CDR1 SGHRS and CDR2 YFSETQ. V lost 4 bases and J 1 base, leaving 9 bases between the germline ends. CDR3 length equals 15 residues. The CDR3 loop reads CASSLPGSGANVLTF. As DNA, the CDR3 is TGCGCCAGCAGCCTTCCCGGGTCTGGGGCCAACGTCCTGACTTTC.

The chain is built from TRBV2 and TRBJ2-5; 8 bases fit TRBD1. V lost 10 bases and J lost 2; bases outside the gene matches: 12. The germline V gene has CDR1 SNHLY and CDR2 FYNNEI. This CDR3 has 15 residues. The chain's CDR3 is CAMLPRTGRQETQYF. The CDR3 DNA reads TGTGCCATGTTACCCCGGACAGGGCGGCAAGAGACCCAGTACTTC.

The chain has TRBV2 and TRBJ2-1, with 10 nucleotides matching TRBD2. Germline loops: CDR1 SNHLY, CDR2 FYNNEI. There are 14 residues in the CDR3. After removal of 5 bases from V and 5 bases from J, the junction contained 3 bases not matched to a gene. As DNA, the CDR3 is TGTGCCAGCAGTCCAGGACTAGCGGACAATGAGCAGTTCTTC. This gives the protein CASSPGLADNEQFF.

Written as DNA, the CDR3 is TGCGCCAGCAGCTTGAACACAATGCGGGAGTGGAAAAATGAGCAGTTCTTC. Its translation: CASSLNTMREWKNEQFF. V gene TRBV5-1 combines with J gene TRBJ2-1; 7 bases are shared with TRBD2. V gave up 1 base and J gave up 7 bases; unmatched junction bases: 14. The CDR3 loop spans 17 amino acids. CDR1 is SGHRS and CDR2 is YFSETQ in the germline V gene.

The CDR3 here is CASRQGANEKLFF. In DNA form, the CDR3 reads TGTGCCAGTCGACAGGGGGCTAATGAAAAACTGTTTTTT. This sequence joins TRBV25-1 and TRBJ1-4, with TRBD1 matching 9 bases. Trimming removed 9 bases from V and 3 bases from J; junction bases left unmatched: 2. Germline-derived CDR1 and CDR2 are MGHDK and SYGVNS. This CDR3 contains 13 residues.

The rearrangement uses TRBV10-1 and TRBJ1-3; a weak D match, TRBD1 (6 bases). Germline CDR1 WNHNN, CDR2 SYGVQD (reference sequence). V lost 0 bases, J lost 2 bases, and 8 bases lay in between. The CDR3 covers 15 residues. For the CDR3, the DNA is TGCGCCAGCAGTGAGTCCGGGACACCTGGAAACACCATATATTTT. It yields the protein CASSESGTPGNTIYF.

The chain links TRBV18 to TRBJ1-2; D is uncertain. CDR3 length: 17 amino acids. V was clipped by 2 bases and J by 0 bases, with 16 bases between them. Germline loops: CDR1 KGHSH, CDR2 LQKENI. CDR3 nucleotides: TGTGCCAGCTCACCAATAGCTGTCGGAGACTCTAACTATGGCTACACCTTC. Residues: CASSPIAVGDSNYGYTF.

V and J are TRBV18 and TRBJ1-1; D may be TRBD1 (5 bases). The CDR3 covers 17 residues. V was cut by 0 bases and J by 1 base, with 15 bases left in between. The germline V gene encodes CDR1 KGHSH and CDR2 LQKENI. DNA for the CDR3: TGTGCCAGCTCACCACCGGAACTGCACAGGACGAACACTGAAGCTTTCTTT. Its translation is CASSPPELHRTNTEAFF. The variable domain in full, completed from reference TRBV18 and TRBJ1-1, reads NAGVMQNPRHLVRRRGQEARLRCSPMKGHSHVYWYRQLPEEGLKFMVYLQKENIIDESGMPKERFSAEFPKEGPSILRIQQVVRGDSAAYFCASSPPELHRTNTEAFFGQGTRLTVV.

The chain links TRBV6-1 to TRBJ1-5, with no clear D. The germline V gene encodes CDR1 MNHNS and CDR2 SASEGT. V dropped 2 bases and J dropped 4 bases, with 9 bases sitting between them. This CDR3 region has 14 residues. CDR3 bases: TGTGCCAGCAGTGAATCTGGCCTTAATCAGCCCCAGCATTTT. Translating it yields CASSESGLNQPQHF.

The chain uses TRBV7-3 and TRBJ2-1; TRBD2 agrees at 9 bases. CDR1 is SGHTA and CDR2 is FQGTGA in the germline V gene. The CDR3 sequence is 15 residues long. J gave up 10 bases and V 0 bases, and 7 bases lay outside the gene matches. CDR3 amino acids: CASSLTGASGTEQFF. The DNA of the CDR3 is TGTGCCAGCAGCTTAACTGGGGCTAGCGGGACCGAGCAGTTCTTC.

The chain couples TRBV7-2 to TRBJ2-7; perhaps TRBD2 as D (6 bases). Germline CDR1 SGHTA, CDR2 FQGNSA. The ends were cut back, 4 bases at V and 3 bases at J, with 19 bases in the middle. This CDR3 comprises 16 residues. This CDR3 reads CASSSPRGRGGYEQYF. In nucleotides, the CDR3 is TGTGCCAGCAGCTCCCCACGGGGGAGAGGTGGCTACGAGCAGTACTTC.

The CDR3 DNA is TGTGCCAGCTCCAATCATTACGAGCAGTACTTC. This gives the protein CASSNHYEQYF. The chain combines TRBV7-9 with TRBJ2-7, with D unclear. The CDR3 covers 11 residues. Germline V gene lookup returns CDR1 SEHNR and CDR2 FQNEAQ (reference sequence). V was trimmed by 8 bases and J by 4 bases, leaving 9 bases between them.

Of note for this clone: At one boundary the junction diverges from the germline segment, which might be a read error. The genes are TRBV14 and TRBJ2-4; D is perhaps TRBD2 (6 bases). This CDR3 is built from 13 residues. Germline CDR1 is SGHDN and CDR2 is FVKESK. CDR3 sequence: CASSQLNRDSPQF. In DNA form, the CDR3 reads TGTGCCAGCAGCCAATTAAACCGGGACTCACCGCAGTTC.

The rearrangement joins TRBV7-9 to TRBJ2-1, with 13 bases aligning to TRBD2. CDR3 length: 17 amino acids. The germline V gene encodes CDR1 SEHNR and CDR2 FQNEAQ (reference sequence). J lost 6 bases, V lost 5 bases, and 10 bases had no gene match. This chain's CDR3 is CASSQGGLAGWANEQFF. In DNA, the CDR3 is TGTGCCAGCAGCCAGGGGGGACTAGCGGGATGGGCCAATGAGCAGTTCTTC. The complete variable domain, with remaining parts taken from reference TRBV7-9 and TRBJ2-1, reads DTGVSQNPRHKITKRGQNVTFRCDPISEHNRLYWYRQTLGQGPEFLTYFQNEAQLEKSRLLSDRFSAERPKGSFSTLEIQRTEQGDSAMYLCASSQGGLAGWANEQFFGPGTRLTVL.

The chain employs TRBV28 and TRBJ2-7, with D uncertain. Germline V gene sequence: CDR1 MDHEN, CDR2 SYDVKM. CDR3 length equals 12 residues. V was trimmed by 5 bases and J by 3 bases, leaving 8 bases between them. CDR3 region: CASSPINYEQYF. Written as DNA, the CDR3 is TGTGCCAGCAGTCCTATAAACTACGAGCAGTACTTC.

The V call is TRBV4-1, the J call TRBJ2-1; D is undetermined. The length of the CDR3 is 16 residues. The germline gives CDR1 MGHRA, CDR2 YSYEKL. V shed 1 base and J shed 4 bases, with 14 bases lying between them. This CDR3 is CASSQVNLVAYNEQFF. CDR3 nucleotide sequence: TGCGCCAGCAGCCAAGTGAACCTGGTGGCTTACAATGAGCAGTTCTTC.

This clone was seen once. The chain combines TRBV19 with TRBJ1-5; 9 bases fit TRBD1. Losses at the gene ends were 6 bases for V and 0 bases for J; bases not matched to a gene: 9. The CDR3 contains 17 residues. Germline CDR1 and CDR2: LNHDA and SQIVND (reference sequence). CDR3: CASRDRGRGNSNQPQHF. The CDR3 DNA reads as TGTGCCAGTAGAGACAGGGGGAGGGGAAATAGCAATCAGCCCCAGCATTTT. The full variable domain, completed using reference TRBV19 and TRBJ1-5, is DGGITQSPKYLFRKEGQNVTLSCEQNLNHDAMYWYRQDPGQGLRLIYYSQIVNDFQKGDIAEGYSVSREKKESFPLTVTSAQKNPTAFYLCASRDRGRGNSNQPQHFGDGTRLSIL.

This sequence joins TRBV11-3 and TRBJ2-7, with a tentative D call TRBD2 (7 bases). Trimming left V 2 bases short and J 4 bases short, with 21 bases between. This CDR3 is built from 17 residues. The V gene's germline CDR1 is SGHNT and CDR2 YENEEA. The CDR3 region has the DNA TGTGCCAGCAGCTTAACATCCTCGGGGGGCGGAGGGTACGAGCAGTACTTC. It encodes CASSLTSSGGGGYEQYF.

The V call is TRBV6-5, the J call TRBJ2-1; 9 nucleotides agree with TRBD2. Germline values: CDR1 MNHEY, CDR2 SVGAGI. V was pared by 4 bases and J by 6 bases, with 10 bases of the junction left unmatched. CDR3 length equals 16 residues. The CDR3, as DNA: TGTGCCAGCAGTTCTTTCAGGCAACTAGCGGGCAATGAGCAGTTCTTC. This codes for CASSSFRQLAGNEQFF.

The chain recombines TRBV6-5 with TRBJ1-5; 11 nucleotides align to TRBD1. Germline V lookup: CDR1 MNHEY, CDR2 SVGAGI. The CDR3 has 13 residues. Trimming at V came to 6 bases and at J to 7 bases, leaving 2 bases not matched to a gene. DNA for the CDR3: TGTGCCAGCAGCGGGACAGGGGGACAGCCCCAGCATTTT. Translation: CASSGTGGQPQHF.